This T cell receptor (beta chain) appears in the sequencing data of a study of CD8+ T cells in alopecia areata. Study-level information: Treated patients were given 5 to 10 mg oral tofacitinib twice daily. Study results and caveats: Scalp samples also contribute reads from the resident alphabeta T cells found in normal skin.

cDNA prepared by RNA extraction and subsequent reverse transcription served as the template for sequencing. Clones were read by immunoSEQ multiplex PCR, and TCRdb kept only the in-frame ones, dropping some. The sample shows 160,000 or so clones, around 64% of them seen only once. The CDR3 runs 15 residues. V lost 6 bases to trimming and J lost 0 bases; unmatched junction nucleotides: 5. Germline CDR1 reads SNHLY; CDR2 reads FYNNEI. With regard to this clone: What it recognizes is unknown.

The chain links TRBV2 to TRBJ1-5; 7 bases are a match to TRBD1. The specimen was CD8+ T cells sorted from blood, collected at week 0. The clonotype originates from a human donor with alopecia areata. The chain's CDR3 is CASSTTGPSNQPQHF. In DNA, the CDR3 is TGTGCCAGCAGCACGACAGGGCCTAGCAATCAGCCCCAGCATTTT.